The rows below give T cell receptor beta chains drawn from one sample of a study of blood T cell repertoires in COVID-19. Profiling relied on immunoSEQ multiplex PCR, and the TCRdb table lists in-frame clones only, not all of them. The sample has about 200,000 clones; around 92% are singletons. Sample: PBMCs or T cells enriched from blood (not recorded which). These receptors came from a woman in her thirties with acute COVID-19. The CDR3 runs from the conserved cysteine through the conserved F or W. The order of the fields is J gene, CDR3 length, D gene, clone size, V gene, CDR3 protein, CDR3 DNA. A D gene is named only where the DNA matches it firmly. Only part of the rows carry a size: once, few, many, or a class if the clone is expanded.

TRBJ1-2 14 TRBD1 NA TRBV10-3 CAITGQAGNYGYTF TGTGCCATCACCGGACAGGCGGGGAACTATGGCTACACCTTC
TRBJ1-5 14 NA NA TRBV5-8 CASSFLSINQPQHF TGTGCCAGCAGCTTCCTATCGATTAATCAGCCCCAGCATTTT
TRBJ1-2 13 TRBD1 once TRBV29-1 CSVETGNYYGYTF TGCAGCGTTGAGACAGGGAATTACTATGGCTACACCTTC
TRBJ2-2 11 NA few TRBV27 CASKHTGELFF TGTGCCAGCAAGCACACCGGGGAGCTGTTTTTT
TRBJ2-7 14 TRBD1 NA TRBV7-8 CASSLGDRFYEQYF TGTGCCAGCAGCTTAGGGGACAGGTTCTACGAGCAGTACTTC
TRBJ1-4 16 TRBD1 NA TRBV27 CASSEQGAWGNEKLFF TGTGCCAGCAGCGAACAGGGGGCGTGGGGTAATGAAAAACTGTTTTTT
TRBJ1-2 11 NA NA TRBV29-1 CSLVTGAGYTF TGCAGCCTTGTTACGGGTGCGGGCTACACCTTC
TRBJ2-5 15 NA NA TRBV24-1 CATSDLMGAGETQYF TGTGCCACCAGTGATTTGATGGGCGCGGGGGAGACCCAGTACTTC
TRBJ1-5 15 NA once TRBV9 CASSEWPGGNQPQHF TGTGCCAGCAGCGAATGGCCGGGGGGTAATCAGCCCCAGCATTTT
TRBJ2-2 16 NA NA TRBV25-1 CASTRRGSENTGELFF TGTGCCAGCACCCGAAGGGGGTCAGAGAACACCGGGGAGCTGTTTTTT
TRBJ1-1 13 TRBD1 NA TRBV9 CASGGTAHTEAFF TGTGCCAGCGGAGGGACAGCCCATACTGAAGCTTTCTTT
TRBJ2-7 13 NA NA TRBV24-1 CATSDPTRSEQYF TGTGCCACCAGTGACCCAACCAGGTCCGAGCAGTACTTC
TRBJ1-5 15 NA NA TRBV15 CATSRGRSSNQPQHF TGTGCCACCAGCAGAGGGCGGAGTAGCAATCAGCCCCAGCATTTT
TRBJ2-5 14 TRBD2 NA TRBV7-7 CASSSTGGDETQYF TGTGCCAGCAGTTCCACCGGGGGGGATGAGACCCAGTACTTC
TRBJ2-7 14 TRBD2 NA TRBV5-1 CASSYGLALDEQYF TGCGCCAGCAGCTACGGACTAGCGCTGGACGAGCAGTACTTC
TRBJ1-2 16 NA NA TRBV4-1 CASSQVSGVWHYGYTF TGCGCCAGCAGCCAAGTTTCAGGGGTTTGGCACTATGGCTACACCTTC
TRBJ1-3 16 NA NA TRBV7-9 CASSLGTVPRGNTIYF TGTGCCAGCAGCTTAGGCACAGTACCTCGGGGAAACACCATATATTTT
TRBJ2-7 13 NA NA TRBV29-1 CSVSTGSSYEQYF TGCAGCGTTTCAACCGGGAGCTCCTACGAGCAGTACTTC
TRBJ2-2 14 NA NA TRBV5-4 CASRHAENTGELFF TGTGCCAGCAGACATGCAGAGAACACCGGGGAGCTGTTTTTT
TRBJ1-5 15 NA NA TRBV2 CASSEVGQYNQPQHF TGTGCCAGCAGTGAAGTCGGACAGTACAATCAGCCCCAGCATTTT
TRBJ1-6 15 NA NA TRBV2 CASSPGTPYNSPLHF TGTGCCAGCAGCCCTGGGACACCGTATAATTCACCCCTCCACTTT
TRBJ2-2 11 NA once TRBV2 CASKETGELFF TGTGCCAGCAAAGAGACCGGGGAGCTGTTTTTT
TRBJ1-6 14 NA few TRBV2 CASSEYRVNSPLHF TGTGCCAGCAGTGAGTACAGGGTGAACTCACCCCTCCACTTT
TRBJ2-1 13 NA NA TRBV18 CASSPDTGREQFF TGTGCCAGCTCACCAGATACAGGACGAGAGCAGTTCTTC
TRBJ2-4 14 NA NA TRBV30 CAWSGDSARNIQYF TGTGCCTGGAGCGGCGACAGCGCCCGAAACATTCAGTACTTC
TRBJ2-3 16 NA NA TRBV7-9 CASSRTGQFSTDTQYF TGTGCCAGCAGCCGAACCGGACAGTTTAGCACAGATACGCAGTATTTT
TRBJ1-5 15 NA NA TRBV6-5 CASSSPGGVNQPQHF TGTGCCAGCAGTTCGCCGGGGGGCGTCAATCAGCCCCAGCATTTT
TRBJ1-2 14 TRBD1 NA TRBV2 CASSYTGANYGYTF TGTGCCAGCAGTTATACAGGGGCTAACTATGGCTACACCTTC
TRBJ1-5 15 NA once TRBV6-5 CASSPYLGGNQPQHF TGTGCCAGCAGTCCATACTTAGGGGGCAATCAGCCCCAGCATTTT
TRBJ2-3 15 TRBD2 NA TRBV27 CASRPSGDSTDTQYF TGTGCCAGCAGGCCTAGCGGGGATAGCACAGATACGCAGTATTTT
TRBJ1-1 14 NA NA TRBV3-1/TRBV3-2 CASSQVGGDTEAFF TGTGCCAGCAGCCAAGTGGGGGGGGACACTGAAGCTTTCTTT
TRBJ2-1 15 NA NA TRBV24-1 CATSGGTHTYNEQFF TGTGCCACCAGTGGAGGGACACACACCTACAATGAGCAGTTCTTC
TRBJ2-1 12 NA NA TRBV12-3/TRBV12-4 CSSSREDNEQFF TGTTCCAGCAGTAGGGAGGATAATGAGCAGTTCTTC
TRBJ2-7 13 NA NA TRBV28 CASRDPNYYEQYF TGTGCCAGCAGAGACCCGAACTACTACGAGCAGTACTTC
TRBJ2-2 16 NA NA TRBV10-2 CASRLEGRTDTGELFF TGCGCCAGCAGGCTCGAGGGTCGGACTGACACCGGGGAGCTGTTTTTT
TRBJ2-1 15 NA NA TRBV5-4 CASSLVYSSYNEQFF TGTGCCAGCAGCCTTGTGTATAGCTCCTACAATGAGCAGTTCTTC
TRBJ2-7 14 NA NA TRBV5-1 CASSLVGVGYEQYF TGCGCCAGCAGCTTGGTAGGGGTCGGCTACGAGCAGTACTTC
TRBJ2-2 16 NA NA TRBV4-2 CASSQEPHTSTGELFF TGTGCCAGCAGCCAGGAGCCTCACACGTCCACCGGGGAGCTGTTTTTT
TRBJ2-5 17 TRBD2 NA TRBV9 CASSVAPSGGLQETQYF TGTGCCAGCAGCGTAGCTCCTAGCGGGGGCCTCCAAGAGACCCAGTACTTC
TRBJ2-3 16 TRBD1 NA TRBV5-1 CASSFLGQGAADTQYF TGCGCCAGCAGCTTCCTCGGACAGGGGGCAGCAGATACGCAGTATTTT
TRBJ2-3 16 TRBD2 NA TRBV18 CASSSRTSGGTDTQYF TGTGCCAGCTCATCCCGGACTAGCGGGGGCACAGATACGCAGTATTTT
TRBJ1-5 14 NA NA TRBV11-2 CASSPYGGSQPQHF TGTGCCAGCAGCCCGTATGGAGGGAGCCAGCCCCAGCATTTT
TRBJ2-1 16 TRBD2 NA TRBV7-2 CASSSRSGGASNEQFF TGTGCCAGCAGCTCCCGTAGCGGGGGGGCCTCGAATGAGCAGTTCTTC
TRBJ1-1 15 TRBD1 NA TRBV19 CASRGSRGLNTEAFF TGTGCCAGTAGGGGATCCAGGGGGCTTAACACTGAAGCTTTCTTT
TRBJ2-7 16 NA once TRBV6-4 CASSDSMGTSGYEQYF TGTGCCAGCAGTGACTCCATGGGGACTTCGGGCTACGAGCAGTACTTC
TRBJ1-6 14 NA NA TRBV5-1 CASSLGQQNSPLHF TGCGCCAGCAGCCTAGGACAGCAGAATTCACCCCTCCACTTT
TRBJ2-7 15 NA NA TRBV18 CASSSPVGAGYEQYF TGTGCCAGCTCATCCCCCGTGGGGGCTGGGTACGAGCAGTACTTC
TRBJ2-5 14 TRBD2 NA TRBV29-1 CSVVRAGVWETQYF TGCAGCGTCGTCCGCGCGGGGGTATGGGAGACCCAGTACTTC